This passage covers 23 T cell receptor beta chains from one sample sequenced in a study of cytomegalovirus exposure and HLA in healthy donors. Amplification used 60 Vbeta primers and 13 Jbeta primers. Generated by immunoSEQ multiplex PCR, the TCRdb table keeps only in-frame clones and is missing some. The sample includes approximately 110,000 clones, about 76% of them seen just once. The material sequenced was PBMCs. These TCRs come from a woman aged 55-75 years in good health and CMV-seropositive.

The rearrangement uses TRBV6-1 and TRBJ1-2, with D possibly TRBD1 on 6 matching bases. Germline loops: CDR1 MNHNS, CDR2 SASEGT. The CDR3 runs to 13 residues. With 3 bases removed from V and 8 bases from J, the gap between germline ends came to 13 bases. This CDR3 reads CASSEGARRGYTF. CDR3 bases: TGTGCCAGCAGTGAGGGGGCGAGACGCGGCTACACCTTC.

V usage is TRBV18 and J usage is TRBJ1-3, with D perhaps TRBD1 (5 bases). The CDR3 has 15 amino acids. Germline V lookup: CDR1 KGHSH, CDR2 LQKENI. V was cut by 4 bases and J by 0 bases, with 10 bases left in between. The CDR3 DNA follows: TGTGCCAGCTCACTTTCACAGGTCTCTGGAAACACCATATATTTT. Its translation is CASSLSQVSGNTIYF. Full variable domain (rest looked up from reference TRBV18 and TRBJ1-3): NAGVMQNPRHLVRRRGQEARLRCSPMKGHSHVYWYRQLPEEGLKFMVYLQKENIIDESGMPKERFSAEFPKEGPSILRIQQVVRGDSAAYFCASSLSQVSGNTIYFGEGSWLTVV.

This chain uses TRBV9 with TRBJ2-1; weak D call: TRBD2 (6 bases). CDR1 is SGDLS and CDR2 is YYNGEE in the germline V gene. V lost 1 base and J lost 4, with 15 bases in between. CDR3 length equals 16 residues. The CDR3 protein is CASSVNSGVGYNEQFF. The CDR3 bases are TGTGCCAGCAGCGTAAATAGCGGAGTAGGGTACAATGAGCAGTTCTTC. Supplemented by reference TRBV9 and TRBJ2-1, the full variable domain reads DSGVTQTPKHLITATGQRVTLRCSPRSGDLSVYWYQQSLDQGLQFLIQYYNGEERAKGNILERFSAQQFPDLHSELNLSSLELGDSALYFCASSVNSGVGYNEQFFGPGTRLTVL.

The rearrangement joins TRBV4-3 to TRBJ1-1; 9 positions agree with TRBD1. Germline lookup yields CDR1 LGHNA and CDR2 YSLEER. V was clipped by 0 bases and J by 1 base; unmatched bases: 9. This CDR3 comprises 18 residues. CDR3 DNA: TGCGCCAGCAGCCAAGAGGGTCCGGGACAGGGATGGAACACTGAAGCTTTCTTT. It is translated as CASSQEGPGQGWNTEAFF.

The rearrangement joins TRBV11-3 to TRBJ2-2; 7 bases are shared with TRBD1. Trimming took 3 bases from V and 6 from J; bases not matched to a gene: 1. The CDR3 has 13 residues. Germline CDR1 SGHNT, CDR2 YENEEA. CDR3 bases: TGTGCCAGCAGCTTCACAGGGGCCGGGGAGCTGTTTTTT. It translates to CASSFTGAGELFF.

This chain uses TRBV29-1 with TRBJ2-3; 7 bases map to TRBD1. Germline lookup yields CDR1 SQVTM and CDR2 ANQGSEA. The CDR3 consists of 14 residues. The ends lost 4 bases at V and 0 bases at J; junction bases unmatched: 4. CDR3 residues: CSVARDSSTDTQYF. CDR3 in DNA: TGCAGCGTTGCAAGGGACAGTAGCACAGATACGCAGTATTTT.

In the case of this clone: Other DNA variants within this sample encode the same CDR3. The rearrangement joins TRBV18 to TRBJ1-2, with 7 nucleotides matching TRBD1. CDR1 and CDR2 from the germline V gene are KGHSH and LQKENI. With V trimmed by 6 bases and J by 0 bases, 7 bases remained unmatched. The CDR3 is 15 residues long. The CDR3 reads CASSPGQEPNYGYTF. DNA of the CDR3: TGTGCCAGCTCGCCCGGACAGGAGCCTAACTATGGCTACACCTTC.

The chain couples TRBV6-1 to TRBJ1-5; D perhaps matches TRBD1 (5 bases). CDR1 is MNHNS and CDR2 is SASEGT in the germline V gene. Trimming took off 2 bases at V and 3 bases at J, with 8 bases between the two ends. The CDR3 totals 14 residues. CDR3 in amino acids: CASSETTVNQPQHF. The CDR3, as DNA: TGTGCCAGCAGTGAAACGACAGTCAATCAGCCCCAGCATTTT.

The genes are TRBV19 and TRBJ2-3; D remains ambiguous. The germline CDR1 and CDR2 sequences are LNHDA and SQIVND (reference sequence). The CDR3 totals 14 residues. Deletions cut 2 bases from V and 4 bases from J, with 10 bases between. The CDR3 sequence: CASSIFASADTQYF. CDR3 DNA sequence: TGTGCCAGTAGTATATTCGCTAGTGCAGATACGCAGTATTTT.

This chain uses TRBV4-3 with TRBJ2-2; TRBD2 matches 9 bases. In germline, CDR1 is LGHNA, CDR2 YSLEER. There are 18 residues in the CDR3. The trim removed 3 bases at V and 1 base at J, leaving 9 bases unmatched. CDR3 sequence reads: CASSHPGAGGLNTGELFF. In DNA, the CDR3 is TGCGCCAGCAGCCACCCAGGCGCGGGAGGGTTGAACACCGGGGAGCTGTTTTTT.

This clone was seen more than once but under ten times. V and J are TRBV5-8 and TRBJ2-3, with D possibly being TRBD2 (6 bases). The CDR3 covers 16 residues. Germline-derived CDR1 and CDR2 are SGHTS and YDEGEE. V was shortened by 7 bases and J by 2 bases, with 20 bases between the two germline ends. CDR3 protein: CASSPREDFYTDTQYF. The CDR3 DNA is TGTGCCAGCTCCCCAAGGGAGGACTTCTACACAGATACGCAGTATTTT.

The chain has TRBV5-1 and TRBJ1-5; 9 nucleotides match TRBD1. The CDR3 consists of 15 residues. The V gene's germline CDR1 is SGHRS and CDR2 YFSETQ. V lost 6 bases to trimming and J lost 3 bases; unmatched junction nucleotides: 7. The CDR3 DNA reads as TGCGCCAGCAAGCCGGGACAGGGTTCCAATCAGCCCCAGCATTTT. Translating gives CASKPGQGSNQPQHF.

The rearrangement uses TRBV27 and TRBJ1-1; D possibly corresponds to TRBD1 (5 bases). CDR1 and CDR2 from the germline V gene are MNHEY and SMNVEV (reference sequence). The CDR3 contains 13 residues. The V and J ends lost 6 bases and 0 bases respectively, with 8 bases between them. CDR3 nucleotides: TGTGCCAGCAGGTCGACAGTGAACACTGAAGCTTTCTTT. It encodes CASRSTVNTEAFF.

V usage is TRBV5-1 and J usage is TRBJ2-7; 8 nucleotides align to TRBD1. The germline CDR1 and CDR2 sequences are SGHRS and YFSETQ. CDR3 length: 15 amino acids. Unmatched junction bases numbered 6, after V lost 4 bases and J lost 0 bases. The CDR3 DNA is TGCGCCAGCAGCCCTCGACAGGGGAGCTCCTACGAGCAGTACTTC. This translates into CASSPRQGSSYEQYF.

The chain is built from TRBV14 and TRBJ1-1, with a possible D match to TRBD1 (5 bases). Germline V gene data show CDR1 as SGHDN and CDR2 as FVKESK. This CDR3 contains 13 residues. The ends were cut back, 4 bases at V and 0 bases at J, with 6 bases in the middle. CDR3 coding DNA: TGTGCCAGCAGCCGACAGATGAACACTGAAGCTTTCTTT. This translates into CASSRQMNTEAFF.

The chain uses TRBV9 and TRBJ2-5, with TRBD2 matching 8 bases. Per germline, CDR1 SGDLS and CDR2 YYNGEE. This CDR3 has 17 residues. With 0 bases clipped from V and 1 base from J, the junction kept 8 bases outside the gene matches. Written as DNA, the CDR3 is TGTGCCAGCAGCGTAGCGGCGAGCGGGGGTATCCAAGAGACCCAGTACTTC. This encodes CASSVAASGGIQETQYF.

The J gene is TRBJ1-1, the V gene TRBV28; 8 nucleotides align to TRBD1. Germline V CDR1 and CDR2: MDHEN, SYDVKM. The CDR3 length is 15 residues. V shed 2 bases, J shed 5 bases, and the junction held 7 bases outside the gene matches. The CDR3 is CASSLPGQGGTEAFF. CDR3 coding DNA: TGTGCCAGCAGTTTACCCGGACAGGGAGGGACTGAAGCTTTCTTT.

This sequence joins TRBV19 and TRBJ1-5, with 7 nucleotides matching TRBD1. The germline V gene has CDR1 LNHDA and CDR2 SQIVND (reference sequence). V dropped 5 bases and J dropped 7; count of bases not matched to a gene: 8. This CDR3 has 14 amino acids. The CDR3 here is CASSRQTGNQPQHF. The CDR3 coding sequence is TGTGCCAGTAGTCGCCAGACAGGGAACCAGCCCCAGCATTTT.

CDR3 coding DNA: TGTGCCAGTAATAGGGGACACGAGACCCAGTACTTC. The encoded protein is CASNRGHETQYF. V gene TRBV19 combines with J gene TRBJ2-5; a possible D gene is TRBD1 (6 bases). The CDR3 sequence is 12 residues long. Germline values: CDR1 LNHDA, CDR2 SQIVND (reference sequence). Trimming pared 7 bases from V and 5 bases from J, leaving 11 bases between.

The chain joins TRBV5-4 to TRBJ2-3, with 12 bases aligning to TRBD2. Germline-derived CDR1 and CDR2 are SGHNT and YYREEE (reference sequence). The CDR3 loop spans 14 amino acids. J gave up 5 bases and V 5 bases, and 3 bases lay outside the gene matches. CDR3 nucleotides: TGTGCCAGCAGATCGACTAGCGGGGGAGATACGCAGTATTTT. It codes for CASRSTSGGDTQYF.

V gene TRBV6-4 combines with J gene TRBJ2-1, with a tentative D call TRBD1 (6 bases). The CDR3 loop spans 18 amino acids. CDR1 is MRHNA and CDR2 is SNTAGT in the germline V gene. Trimming pared 0 bases from V and 0 bases from J, leaving 15 bases between. In nucleotides, the CDR3 is TGTGCCAGCAGTGACTCGGGGGCCGGGACACACTCCTACAATGAGCAGTTCTTC. Its protein product is CASSDSGAGTHSYNEQFF.

The CDR3 sequence: CASSIGGGGSGTGELFF. The CDR3 DNA reads as TGTGCCAGTAGTATAGGGGGAGGAGGGAGCGGGACCGGGGAGCTGTTTTTT. The chain couples TRBV19 to TRBJ2-2; perhaps TRBD2 as D (6 bases). The CDR3 runs 17 residues. Trimming shortened V by 1 base and J by 5 bases, and 17 bases separated the two germline ends. Germline CDR1 LNHDA, CDR2 SQIVND (reference sequence).

The J gene is TRBJ2-5, the V gene TRBV5-4; 7 bases line up with TRBD1. V lost 2 bases and J lost 11; bases outside the gene matches: 18. The germline CDR1 and CDR2 sequences are SGHNT and YYREEE (reference sequence). This CDR3 contains 16 residues. The CDR3 coding sequence is TGTGCCAGCAGCTTCCGTGAGCAGGGGGTCTCCTACGGGCAGTACTTC. This encodes CASSFREQGVSYGQYF.